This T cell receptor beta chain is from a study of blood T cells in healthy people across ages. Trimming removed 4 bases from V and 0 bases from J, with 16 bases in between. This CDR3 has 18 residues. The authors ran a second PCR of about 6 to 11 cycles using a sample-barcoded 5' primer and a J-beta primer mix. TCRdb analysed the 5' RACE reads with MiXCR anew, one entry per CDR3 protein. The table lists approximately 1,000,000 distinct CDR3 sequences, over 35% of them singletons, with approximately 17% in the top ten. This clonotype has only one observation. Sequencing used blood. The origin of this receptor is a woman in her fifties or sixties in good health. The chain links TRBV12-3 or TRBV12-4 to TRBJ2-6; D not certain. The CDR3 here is CASSSATTPFSGANVLTF. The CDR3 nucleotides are TGTGCCAGCAGTTCCGCAACGACACCATTCTCTGGGGCCAACGTCCTGACTTTC.